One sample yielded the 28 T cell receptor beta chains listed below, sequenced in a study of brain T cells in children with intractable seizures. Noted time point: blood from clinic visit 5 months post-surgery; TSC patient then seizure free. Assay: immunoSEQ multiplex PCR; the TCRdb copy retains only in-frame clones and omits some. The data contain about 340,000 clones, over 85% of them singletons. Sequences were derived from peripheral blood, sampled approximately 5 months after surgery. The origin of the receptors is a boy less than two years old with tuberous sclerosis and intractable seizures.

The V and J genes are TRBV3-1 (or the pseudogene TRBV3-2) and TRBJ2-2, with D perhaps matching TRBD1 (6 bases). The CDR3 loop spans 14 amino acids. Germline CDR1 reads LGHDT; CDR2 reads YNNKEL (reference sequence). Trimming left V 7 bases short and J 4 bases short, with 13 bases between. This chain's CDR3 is CASKRQVGTGELFF. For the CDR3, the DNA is TGTGCCAGCAAAAGACAGGTTGGCACCGGGGAGCTGTTTTTT.

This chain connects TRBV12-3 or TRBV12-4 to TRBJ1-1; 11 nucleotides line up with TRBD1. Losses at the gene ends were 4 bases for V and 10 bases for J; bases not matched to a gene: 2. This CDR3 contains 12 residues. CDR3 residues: CASSWGQGVAFF. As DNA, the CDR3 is TGTGCCAGCAGTTGGGGACAGGGGGTAGCTTTCTTT.

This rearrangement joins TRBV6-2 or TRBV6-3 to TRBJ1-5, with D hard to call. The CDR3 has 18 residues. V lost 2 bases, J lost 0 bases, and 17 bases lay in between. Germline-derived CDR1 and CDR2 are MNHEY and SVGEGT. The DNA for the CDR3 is TGTGCCAGCAGTTACCATGTCGACGGGCAATATAGCAATCAGCCCCAGCATTTT. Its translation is CASSYHVDGQYSNQPQHF.

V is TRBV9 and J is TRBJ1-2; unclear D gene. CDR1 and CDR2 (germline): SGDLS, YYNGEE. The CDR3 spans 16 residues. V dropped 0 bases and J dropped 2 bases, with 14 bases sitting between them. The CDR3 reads CASSVGQEGWNYGYTF. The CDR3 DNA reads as TGTGCCAGCAGCGTAGGGCAGGAGGGATGGAACTATGGCTACACCTTC.

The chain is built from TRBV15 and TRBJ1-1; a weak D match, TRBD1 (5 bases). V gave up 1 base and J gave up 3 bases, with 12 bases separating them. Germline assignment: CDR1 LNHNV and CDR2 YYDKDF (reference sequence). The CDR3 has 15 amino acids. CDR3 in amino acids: CATSRVSGGDTEAFF. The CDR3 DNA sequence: TGTGCCACCAGCAGAGTATCGGGAGGGGACACTGAAGCTTTCTTT.

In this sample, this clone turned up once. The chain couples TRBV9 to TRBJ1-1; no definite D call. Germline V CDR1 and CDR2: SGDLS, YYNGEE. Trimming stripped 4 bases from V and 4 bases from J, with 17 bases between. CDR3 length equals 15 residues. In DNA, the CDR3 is TGTGCCAGCAGCCCGAGAGGCCTAACGGGCACTGAAGCTTTCTTT. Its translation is CASSPRGLTGTEAFF. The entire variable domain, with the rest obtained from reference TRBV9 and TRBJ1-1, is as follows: DSGVTQTPKHLITATGQRVTLRCSPRSGDLSVYWYQQSLDQGLQFLIQYYNGEERAKGNILERFSAQQFPDLHSELNLSSLELGDSALYFCASSPRGLTGTEAFFGQGTRLTVV.

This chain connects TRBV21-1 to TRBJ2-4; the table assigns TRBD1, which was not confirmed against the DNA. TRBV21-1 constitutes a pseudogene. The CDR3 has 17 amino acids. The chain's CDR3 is CASSKKKPDRAKNIQYF. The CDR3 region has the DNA TGTGCCAGCAGCAAAAAAAAACCGGACAGGGCCAAAAACATTCAGTACTTC.

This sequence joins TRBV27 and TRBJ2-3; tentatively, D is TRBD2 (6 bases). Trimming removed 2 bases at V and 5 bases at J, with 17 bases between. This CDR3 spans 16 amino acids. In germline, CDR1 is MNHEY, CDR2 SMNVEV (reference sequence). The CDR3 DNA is TGTGCCAGCAGTTTACACGGTCAACCGGAGGGAGATACGCAGTATTTT. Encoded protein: CASSLHGQPEGDTQYF.

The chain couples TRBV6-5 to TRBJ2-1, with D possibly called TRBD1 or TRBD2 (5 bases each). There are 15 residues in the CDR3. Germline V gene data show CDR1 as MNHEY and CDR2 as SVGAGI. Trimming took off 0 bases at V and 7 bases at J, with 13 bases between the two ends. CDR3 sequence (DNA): TGTGCCAGCAGTTACTCAGGGGTTCCGGGAAATGAGCAGTTCTTC. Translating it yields CASSYSGVPGNEQFF.

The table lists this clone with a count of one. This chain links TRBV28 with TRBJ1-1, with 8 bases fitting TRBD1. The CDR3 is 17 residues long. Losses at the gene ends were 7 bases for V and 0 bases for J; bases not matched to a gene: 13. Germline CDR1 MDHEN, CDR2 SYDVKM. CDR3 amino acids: CASNTPRGRDMNTEAFF. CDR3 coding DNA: TGTGCCAGCAACACCCCCAGGGGGCGCGACATGAACACTGAAGCTTTCTTT.

CDR3 nucleotide sequence: TGTGCCAGCAGTCATTCTTACGGGGAGCTGTTTTTT. It translates to CASSHSYGELFF. The V and J genes are TRBV3-1 (or the pseudogene TRBV3-2) and TRBJ2-2; no reliable D call. With 6 bases removed from V and 7 bases from J, the gap between germline ends came to 9 bases. The CDR3 is 12 residues long. The germline CDR1 and CDR2 sequences are LGHDT and YNNKEL (reference sequence).

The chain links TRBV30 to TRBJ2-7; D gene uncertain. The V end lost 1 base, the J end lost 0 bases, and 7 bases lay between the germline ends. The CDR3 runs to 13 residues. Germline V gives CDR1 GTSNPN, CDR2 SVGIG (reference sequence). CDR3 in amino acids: CAWSARSSYEQYF. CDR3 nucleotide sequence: TGTGCCTGGAGTGCCAGAAGCTCCTACGAGCAGTACTTC.

The CDR3 coding sequence is TGCGCCAGCAGCCAAGAGGGGAGGGGACAAATCAACACCGGGGAGCTGTTTTTT. This codes for CASSQEGRGQINTGELFF. This sequence joins TRBV4-1 and TRBJ2-2; D might be TRBD2 (7 bases). V lost 0 bases, J lost 2 bases, and 16 bases lay in between. Germline-derived CDR1 and CDR2 are MGHRA and YSYEKL. The CDR3 has 18 residues.

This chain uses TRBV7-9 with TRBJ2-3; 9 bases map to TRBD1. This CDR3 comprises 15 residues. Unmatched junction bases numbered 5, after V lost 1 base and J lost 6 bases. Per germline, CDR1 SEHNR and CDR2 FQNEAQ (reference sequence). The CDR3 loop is CASSLVRDREDTQYF. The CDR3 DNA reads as TGTGCCAGCAGCTTAGTCCGGGACAGGGAGGATACGCAGTATTTT.

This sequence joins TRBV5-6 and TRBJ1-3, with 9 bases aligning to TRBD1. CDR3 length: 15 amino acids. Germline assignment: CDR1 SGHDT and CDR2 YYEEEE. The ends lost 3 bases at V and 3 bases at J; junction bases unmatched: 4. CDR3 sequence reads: CASSSGTGIGNTIYF. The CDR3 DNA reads TGTGCCAGCAGCTCCGGGACAGGGATTGGAAACACCATATATTTT.

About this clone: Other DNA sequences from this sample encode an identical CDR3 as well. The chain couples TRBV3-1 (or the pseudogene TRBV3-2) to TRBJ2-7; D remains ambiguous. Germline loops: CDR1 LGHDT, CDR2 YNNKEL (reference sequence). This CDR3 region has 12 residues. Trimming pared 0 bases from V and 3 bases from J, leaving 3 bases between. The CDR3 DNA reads TGTGCCAGCAGCCAAGACCGCTACGAGCAGTACTTC. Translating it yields CASSQDRYEQYF.

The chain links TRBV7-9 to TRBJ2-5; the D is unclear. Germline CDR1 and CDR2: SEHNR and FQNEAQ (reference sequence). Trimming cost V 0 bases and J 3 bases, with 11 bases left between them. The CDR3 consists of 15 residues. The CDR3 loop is CASSLALAEEETQYF. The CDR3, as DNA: TGTGCCAGCAGCTTAGCGTTGGCAGAGGAAGAGACCCAGTACTTC.

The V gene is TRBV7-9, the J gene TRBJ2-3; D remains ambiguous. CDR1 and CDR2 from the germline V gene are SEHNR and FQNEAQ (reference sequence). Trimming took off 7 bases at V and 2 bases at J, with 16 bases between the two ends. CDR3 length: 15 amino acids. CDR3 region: CASILLGLSTDTQYF. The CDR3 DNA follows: TGTGCCAGCATCCTACTTGGGCTATCCACAGATACGCAGTATTTT.

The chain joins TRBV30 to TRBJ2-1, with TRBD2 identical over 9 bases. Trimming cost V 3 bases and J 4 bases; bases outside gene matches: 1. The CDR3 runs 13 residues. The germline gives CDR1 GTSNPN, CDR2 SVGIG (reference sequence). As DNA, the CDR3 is TGTGCCTGGAGGGCGGGGGGGTACAATGAGCAGTTCTTC. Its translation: CAWRAGGYNEQFF.

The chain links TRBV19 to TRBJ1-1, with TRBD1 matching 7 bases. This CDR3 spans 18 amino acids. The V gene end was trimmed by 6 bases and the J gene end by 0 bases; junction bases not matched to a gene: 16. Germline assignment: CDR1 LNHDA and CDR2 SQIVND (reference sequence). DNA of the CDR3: TGTGCCAGTAGGGTCGACAGGGAAAAGCCTATCATGAACACTGAAGCTTTCTTT. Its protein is CASRVDREKPIMNTEAFF.

For the CDR3, the DNA is TGTGCCAGCGCGGGGGCCACTGAAGCTTTCTTT. It translates to CASAGATEAFF. V is TRBV27 and J is TRBJ1-1; perhaps TRBD1 as D (6 bases). The germline CDR1 and CDR2 sequences are MNHEY and SMNVEV (reference sequence). The length of the CDR3 is 11 residues. V lost 8 bases and J 4 bases, leaving 8 bases between the germline ends.

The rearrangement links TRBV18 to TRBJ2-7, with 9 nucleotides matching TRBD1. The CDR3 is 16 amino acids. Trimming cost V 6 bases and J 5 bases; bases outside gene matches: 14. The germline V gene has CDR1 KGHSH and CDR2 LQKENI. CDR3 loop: CASSLIYGTGMDEQYF. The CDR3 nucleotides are TGTGCCAGCTCTCTCATATACGGGACAGGGATGGACGAGCAGTACTTC.

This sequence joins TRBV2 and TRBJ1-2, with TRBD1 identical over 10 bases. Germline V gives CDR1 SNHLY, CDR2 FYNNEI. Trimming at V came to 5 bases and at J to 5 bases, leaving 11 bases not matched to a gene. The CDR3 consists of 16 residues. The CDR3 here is CASSSRDRGLLYGYTF. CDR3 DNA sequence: TGTGCCAGCAGTTCCCGGGACAGGGGCCTCTTATATGGCTACACCTTC.

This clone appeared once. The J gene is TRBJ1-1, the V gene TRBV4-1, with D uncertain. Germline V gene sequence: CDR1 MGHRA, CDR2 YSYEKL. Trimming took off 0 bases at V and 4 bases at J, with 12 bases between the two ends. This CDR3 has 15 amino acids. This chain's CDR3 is CASSQDRVQATEAFF. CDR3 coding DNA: TGCGCCAGCAGCCAAGATCGGGTCCAGGCCACTGAAGCTTTCTTT.

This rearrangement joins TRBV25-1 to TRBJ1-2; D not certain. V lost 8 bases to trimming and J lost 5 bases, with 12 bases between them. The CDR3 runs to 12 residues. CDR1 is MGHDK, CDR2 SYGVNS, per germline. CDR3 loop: CASLGGRYGYTF. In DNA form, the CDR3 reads TGTGCCAGCCTCGGCGGAAGATATGGCTACACCTTC.

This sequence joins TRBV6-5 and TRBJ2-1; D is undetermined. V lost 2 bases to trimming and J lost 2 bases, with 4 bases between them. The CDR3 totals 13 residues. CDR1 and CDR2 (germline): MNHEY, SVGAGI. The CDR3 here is CASSYRPYNEQFF. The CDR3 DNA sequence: TGTGCCAGCAGTTACCGCCCCTACAATGAGCAGTTCTTC.

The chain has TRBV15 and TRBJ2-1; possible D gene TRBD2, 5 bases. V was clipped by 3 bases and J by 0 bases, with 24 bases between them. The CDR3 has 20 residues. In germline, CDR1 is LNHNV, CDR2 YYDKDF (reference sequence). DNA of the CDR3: TGTGCCACCAGCAGCCTCGTAGCCGGGATTCTTCTTTTCTCCTACAATGAGCAGTTCTTC. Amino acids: CATSSLVAGILLFSYNEQFF.

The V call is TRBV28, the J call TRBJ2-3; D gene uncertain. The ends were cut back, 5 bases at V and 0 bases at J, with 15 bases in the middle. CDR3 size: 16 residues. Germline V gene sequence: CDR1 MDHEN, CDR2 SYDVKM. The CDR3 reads CASSPLRIDSTDTQYF. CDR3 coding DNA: TGTGCCAGCAGTCCCCTGCGTATCGATAGCACAGATACGCAGTATTTT.